The 6 T cell receptor beta chains reported below all come from one sample, sequenced in a study of technical replicates of blood from a few donors. The repertoire was sequenced with immunoSEQ multiplex PCR; TCRdb's copy has only in-frame clones and lacks some. The data show over 55,000 clones, just under 95% seen once. Input material: PBMCs. The source is a human donor in good health. Some clones in this sample may be carry-over from other donors' samples.

The chain recombines TRBV11-1 with TRBJ1-1; D gene ambiguous. Trimming took off 5 bases at V and 2 bases at J, with 9 bases between the two ends. Germline CDR1 SGHAT, CDR2 FQDESV (reference sequence). There are 13 residues in the CDR3. The CDR3 DNA reads TGTGCCAGCAGCCCTACAGAAAACACTGAAGCTTTCTTT. Amino acids: CASSPTENTEAFF. The full variable domain, in which reference TRBV11-1 and TRBJ1-1 provide the parts outside the CDR3, is EAEVAQSPRYKITEKSQAVAFWCDPISGHATLYWYRQILGQGPELLVQFQDESVVDDSQLPKDRFSAERLKGVDSTLKIQPAELGDSAMYLCASSPTENTEAFFGQGTRLTVV.

The chain is built from TRBV5-1 and TRBJ1-5, with D possibly matching TRBD1 (5 bases). The V gene lost 4 bases and the J gene lost 0 bases, with 11 bases spanning the gap. This CDR3 is 15 amino acids long. Germline V gene lookup returns CDR1 SGHRS and CDR2 YFSETQ. The CDR3 sequence: CASSLDSISNQPQHF. The CDR3 DNA reads as TGCGCCAGCAGCCTTGACAGCATTAGCAATCAGCCCCAGCATTTT.

CDR3 region: CASSWDMGEAFF. CDR3 bases: TGTGCCAGCAGTTGGGACATGGGTGAAGCTTTCTTT. The chain links TRBV2 to TRBJ1-1, with D possibly matching TRBD1 (6 bases). V lost 5 bases to trimming and J lost 7 bases, with 11 bases between them. The germline CDR1 and CDR2 sequences are SNHLY and FYNNEI. The CDR3 is made up of 12 amino acids.

The rearrangement joins TRBV9 to TRBJ2-5, with D possibly being TRBD2 (7 bases). V lost 0 bases to trimming and J lost 4 bases, with 13 bases between them. Looked up from germline, CDR1 is SGDLS and CDR2 is YYNGEE. The CDR3 spans 15 residues. The CDR3, as DNA: TGTGCCAGCAGCGTAGAGGGAGGGGGATCAGAGACCCAGTACTTC. Protein: CASSVEGGGSETQYF. Full variable domain (remainder filled in from reference TRBV9 and TRBJ2-5): DSGVTQTPKHLITATGQRVTLRCSPRSGDLSVYWYQQSLDQGLQFLIQYYNGEERAKGNILERFSAQQFPDLHSELNLSSLELGDSALYFCASSVEGGGSETQYFGPGTRLLVL.

The chain uses TRBV19 and TRBJ1-3, with D possibly being TRBD1 (6 bases). Between the trimmed V and J ends, which lost 6 bases and 3 bases, there was a span of 12 bases. Germline CDR1 reads LNHDA; CDR2 reads SQIVND (reference sequence). The CDR3 covers 14 residues. CDR3 loop: CASSDRLGGNTIYF. Written as DNA, the CDR3 is TGTGCCAGTAGCGACAGGCTCGGTGGAAACACCATATATTTT.

The chain links TRBV2 to TRBJ2-3, with 10 bases aligning to TRBD2. The CDR3 has 16 residues. V trimming: 4 bases; J trimming: 6 bases; junction bases outside the gene matches: 10. The germline V gene encodes CDR1 SNHLY and CDR2 FYNNEI. Written as DNA, the CDR3 is TGTGCCAGCAGTGTGCTAGCGGGGGCCATCTTTGATACGCAGTATTTT. It is translated as CASSVLAGAIFDTQYF.